Listed below are T cell receptor beta chains from one sample, sequenced in a study of blood T cells in healthy people across ages. TCRdb used MiXCR to reprocess the 5' RACE reads, holding one entry per CDR3 protein. The data show some 920,000 distinct CDR3 sequences, roughly 51% seen once. Sequencing input: blood. All receptors derive from a woman aged 55-69 years in good health. The CDR3 runs from the conserved cysteine through the conserved F or W. The D gene is left open where the match is weak. Rows may omit the clone size; those that give it use once, few, many or a size class.

>TRBV10-3|.|.|TRBJ2-7
CAITASPGYEQYF
TGTGCCATCACTGCCTCCCCTGGCTACGAGCAGTACTTC
>TRBV30|.|TRBD1|TRBJ2-3
CAWSQGADTQYF
TGTGCCTGGAGTCAGGGGGCGGATACGCAGTATTTT
>TRBV28|.|TRBD1|TRBJ2-7
CASSPLGTGGAYEQYF
TGTGCCAGCAGTCCCCTTGGGACAGGGGGCGCCTACGAGCAGTACTTC
>TRBV4-3|.|.|TRBJ2-1
CASSQGGMGENEQFF
TGCGCCAGCAGCCAGGGAGGCATGGGCGAGAATGAGCAGTTCTTC
>TRBV5-1|.|.|TRBJ2-3
CASSLQTGVGTDTQYF
TGCGCCAGCAGCTTACAGACAGGAGTTGGCACAGATACGCAGTATTTT
>TRBV20-1|.|.|TRBJ2-7
CSADGTVSYEQYF
TGCAGTGCGGATGGGACGGTCTCCTACGAGCAGTACTTC
>TRBV4-2|.|TRBD1|TRBJ2-4
CASSQGTARGIQYF
TGTGCCAGCAGCCAGGGGACAGCCCGCGGCATTCAGTACTTC
>TRBV7-6|few|.|TRBJ2-5
CASSPAQGQEQYF
TGTGCCAGCAGCCCCGCACAGGGTCAAGAGCAGTACTTC
>TRBV20-1|.|TRBD2|TRBJ2-5
CSAGYLLAGRETQYF
TGCAGTGCTGGCTATTTACTAGCGGGCAGGGAGACCCAGTACTTC
>TRBV10-2|many|TRBD2|TRBJ2-7
CASSQTSGAYEQYF
TGCGCCAGCAGTCAGACTAGCGGAGCCTACGAGCAGTACTTC
>TRBV15|few|.|TRBJ2-7
CATSREGGTYEQYF
TGTGCCACCAGCAGAGAGGGCGGGACCTACGAGCAGTACTTC
>TRBV20-1|few|.|TRBJ2-7
CSARDLRRDYEQYF
TGCAGTGCTAGAGATCTGCGGCGGGACTACGAGCAGTACTTC
>TRBV29-1|.|TRBD1|TRBJ2-1
CSVRDRSYNEQFF
TGCAGCGTCCGGGACAGAAGCTACAATGAGCAGTTCTTC
>TRBV29-1|few|.|TRBJ2-5
CSARSAAQETQYF
TGCAGCGCCCGATCGGCCGCACAAGAGACCCAGTACTTC
>TRBV20-1|.|.|TRBJ2-1
CSARDLAFANEQFF
TGCAGTGCTAGAGATCTAGCTTTTGCCAATGAGCAGTTCTTC
>TRBV12-3/TRBV12-4|few|TRBD1|TRBJ2-2
CASSKWTGGTNTGELFF
TGTGCCAGCAGTAAATGGACAGGGGGGACGAACACCGGGGAGCTGTTTTTT
>TRBV6-5|.|.|TRBJ2-7
CASSYRPLYEQYF
TGTGCCAGCAGTTACCGTCCTCTTTACGAGCAGTACTTC
>TRBV18|.|TRBD2|TRBJ2-7
CASSPPLAEPSYEQYF
TGTGCCAGCTCACCACCACTAGCGGAGCCCTCCTACGAGCAGTACTTC
>TRBV3-1|.|.|TRBJ2-1
CASSQGGWSEQFF
TGTGCCAGCAGCCAAGGGGGCTGGAGTGAGCAGTTCTTC
>TRBV4-1|.|.|TRBJ2-1
CASSQGGGSGEQFF
TGCGCCAGCAGCCAAGGGGGCGGTTCTGGGGAGCAGTTCTTC
>TRBV12-3/TRBV12-4|.|TRBD2|TRBJ2-1
CASSPGSGRFLSHEQFF
TGTGCCAGCAGTCCCGGTAGCGGGAGATTCCTGTCCCATGAGCAGTTCTTC
>TRBV20-1|few|TRBD2|TRBJ2-7
CSAQLGTSGSPVEQYF
TGCAGTGCTCAACTCGGGACTAGCGGGTCCCCGGTCGAGCAGTACTTC
>TRBV6-2/TRBV6-3|few|TRBD1|TRBJ2-7
CASSWTGMTYEQYF
TGTGCCAGCAGTTGGACAGGAATGACCTACGAGCAGTACTTC
>TRBV28|.|TRBD2|TRBJ2-3
CASSVTSGNPDTQYF
TGTGCCAGCAGCGTGACTAGCGGGAACCCAGATACGCAGTATTTT
>TRBV27|few|.|TRBJ1-2
CASSSQGNYGYTF
TGTGCCAGCAGTTCCCAGGGGAACTATGGCTACACCTTC
>TRBV20-1|.|.|TRBJ2-5
CSASSGLRERQETQYF
TGCAGTGCTAGCTCTGGTTTGCGGGAAAGGCAAGAGACCCAGTACTTC
>TRBV12-3/TRBV12-4|.|.|TRBJ1-5
CASSPRGANNQPQHF
TGTGCCAGCAGCCCTCGCGGGGCGAACAATCAGCCCCAGCATTTT
>TRBV6-5|few|.|TRBJ1-2
CASSYGGEGYTF
TGTGCCAGCAGTTACGGGGGGGAAGGCTACACCTTC
>TRBV20-1|.|.|TRBJ2-1
CSASQNNEQFF
TGCAGTGCTAGCCAAAACAATGAGCAGTTCTTC
>TRBV4-2|.|.|TRBJ1-2
CASSPIESDYGYTF
TGTGCCAGCAGTCCCATCGAGAGTGACTATGGCTACACCTTC
>TRBV2|once|TRBD2|TRBJ2-5
CASSAVRLAGVGQYF
TGTGCCAGCAGTGCCGTGAGACTAGCGGGAGTCGGGCAGTACTTC
>TRBV12-3/TRBV12-4|once|.|TRBJ2-1
CASSFRGTEQFF
TGTGCCAGCAGTTTTCGGGGGACTGAGCAGTTCTTC
>TRBV11-2|.|TRBD2|TRBJ2-5
CASRPTSGRALETQYF
TGTGCCAGCAGACCCACTAGCGGGAGGGCCTTAGAGACCCAGTACTTC
>TRBV9|.|.|TRBJ2-3
CASSVVATADTQYF
TGTGCCAGCAGCGTTGTGGCTACAGCAGATACGCAGTATTTT
>TRBV11-1|few|TRBD1|TRBJ1-2
CASSLWGQTYGYTF
TGTGCCAGCAGCCTATGGGGACAGACCTATGGCTACACCTTC
>TRBV7-9|.|TRBD2|TRBJ2-3
CASSLDLAGATDTQYF
TGTGCCAGCAGCTTAGACCTAGCGGGAGCCACAGATACGCAGTATTTT
>TRBV20-1|.|.|TRBJ2-7
CSAKSPRESTYEQYF
TGCAGTGCTAAATCTCCCCGGGAGTCCACCTACGAGCAGTACTTC
>TRBV6-9|.|TRBD2|TRBJ2-7
CATLAGSDYEQYF
TGTGCCACATTAGCGGGATCAGACTACGAGCAGTACTTC
>TRBV7-8|.|.|TRBJ2-7
CASSSGWSSYEQYF
TGTGCCAGCAGCTCCGGATGGTCCTCCTACGAGCAGTACTTC
>TRBV4-1|.|TRBD1|TRBJ2-5
CASSLKTGVSYNEQYF
TGCGCCAGCAGCCTGAAGACAGGGGTAAGCTACAATGAGCAGTACTTC
>TRBV12-3/TRBV12-4|once|TRBD2|TRBJ2-2
CASSFLAGRAGELFF
TGTGCCAGCAGTTTTCTAGCGGGAAGAGCCGGGGAGCTGTTTTTT
>TRBV5-1|.|.|TRBJ2-3
CASSFGRDTSTDTQYF
TGCGCCAGCAGCTTCGGACGAGACACTAGCACAGATACGCAGTATTTT
>TRBV29-1|.|.|TRBJ2-3
CSVEGLAGAPRGADTQYF
TGCAGCGTTGAAGGCCTCGCCGGGGCGCCGAGGGGCGCAGATACGCAGTATTTT
>TRBV15|.|.|TRBJ2-1
CATSRDRASAQFF
TGTGCCACCAGCAGAGATCGAGCTAGTGCGCAGTTCTTC
>TRBV3-1|.|.|TRBJ1-2
CASSYRVREDGYTF
TGTGCCAGCAGCTACAGGGTCAGAGAAGATGGCTACACCTTC
>TRBV20-1|.|TRBD1|TRBJ1-2
CSARDSGQGICGYTF
TGCAGTGCTAGGGATTCCGGACAGGGAATTTGTGGCTACACCTTC